A single T cell receptor beta chain is shown here with its context. The CDR3 sequence is 12 residues long. Trimming took 8 bases from V and 1 from J, leaving 11 bases between them. Looked up from germline, CDR1 is SQVTM and CDR2 is ANQGSEA. TCR libraries were built from about 500 ng of total RNA by linear amplification. Via MiXCR, TCRdb re-called the reads, giving one row per CDR3 protein. The sample lists 180,000 or so distinct CDR3 sequences; around 74% were seen once. The data are from a study of healthy donors' naive CD4 and CD8 T cells. This chain links TRBV29-1 with TRBJ1-1; possibly TRBD1 for D (6 bases). Sequenced: naive CD4+ and CD8+ T cells sorted from blood, pooled from several donors. The origin of this receptor is a pool of human donors in good health; the sample pools cells from several healthy donors. The CDR3 loop reads CSITQGNTEAFF. CDR3 sequence (DNA): TGCAGCATCACACAGGGGAACACTGAAGCTTTCTTT.